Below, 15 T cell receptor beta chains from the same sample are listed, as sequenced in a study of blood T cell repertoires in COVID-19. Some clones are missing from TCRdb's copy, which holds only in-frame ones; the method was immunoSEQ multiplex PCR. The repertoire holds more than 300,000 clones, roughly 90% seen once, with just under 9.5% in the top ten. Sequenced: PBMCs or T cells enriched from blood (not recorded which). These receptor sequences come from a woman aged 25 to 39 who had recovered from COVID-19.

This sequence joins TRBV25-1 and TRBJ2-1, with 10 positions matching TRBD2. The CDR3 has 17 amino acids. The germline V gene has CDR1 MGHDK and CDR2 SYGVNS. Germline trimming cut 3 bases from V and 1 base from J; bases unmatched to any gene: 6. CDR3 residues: CASSDPELAGSYNEQFF. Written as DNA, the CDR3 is TGTGCCAGCAGTGACCCCGAACTAGCGGGATCCTACAATGAGCAGTTCTTC. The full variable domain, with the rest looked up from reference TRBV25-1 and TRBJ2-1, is EADIYQTPRYLVIGTGKKITLECSQTMGHDKMYWYQQDPGMELHLIHYSYGVNSTEKGDLSSESTVSRIRTEHFPLTLESARPSHTSQYLCASSDPELAGSYNEQFFGPGTRLTVL.

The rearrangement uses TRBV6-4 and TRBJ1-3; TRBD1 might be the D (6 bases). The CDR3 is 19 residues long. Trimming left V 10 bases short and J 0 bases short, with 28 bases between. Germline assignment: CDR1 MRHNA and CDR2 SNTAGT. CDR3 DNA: TGTGCCACCGGCACCTGCGGGCTTGGGGGGGCTACCTCTGGAAACACCATATATTTT. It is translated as CATGTCGLGGATSGNTIYF.

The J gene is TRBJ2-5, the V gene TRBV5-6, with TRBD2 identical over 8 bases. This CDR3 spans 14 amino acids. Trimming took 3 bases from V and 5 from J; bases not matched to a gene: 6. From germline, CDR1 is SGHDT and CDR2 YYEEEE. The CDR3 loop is CASSYKREWETQYF. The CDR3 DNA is TGTGCCAGCAGCTACAAGCGGGAGTGGGAGACCCAGTACTTC.

CDR3 sequence reads: CASSSGQGKKLYGYTF. The CDR3 DNA is TGTGCCAGCAGTTCGGGACAGGGGAAAAAACTATATGGCTACACCTTC. The chain couples TRBV28 to TRBJ1-2; 10 bases are a match to TRBD1. The germline V gene has CDR1 MDHEN and CDR2 SYDVKM. V gave up 4 bases and J gave up 5 bases; unmatched junction bases: 10. The CDR3 loop spans 16 amino acids.

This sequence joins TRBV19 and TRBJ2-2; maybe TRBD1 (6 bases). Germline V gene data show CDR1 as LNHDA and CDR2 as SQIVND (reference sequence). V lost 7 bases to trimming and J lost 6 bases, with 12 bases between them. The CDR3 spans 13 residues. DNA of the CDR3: TGTGCCAGTACGTCACAGGGTCCCGGGGAGCTGTTTTTT. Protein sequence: CASTSQGPGELFF.

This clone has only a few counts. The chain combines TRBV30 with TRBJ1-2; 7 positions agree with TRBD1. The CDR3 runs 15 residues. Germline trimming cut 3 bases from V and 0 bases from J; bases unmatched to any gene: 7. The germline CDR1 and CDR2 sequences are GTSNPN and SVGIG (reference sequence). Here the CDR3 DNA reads TGTGCCTGGAGAACCGGGACAGTTACTAACTATGGCTACACCTTC. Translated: CAWRTGTVTNYGYTF.

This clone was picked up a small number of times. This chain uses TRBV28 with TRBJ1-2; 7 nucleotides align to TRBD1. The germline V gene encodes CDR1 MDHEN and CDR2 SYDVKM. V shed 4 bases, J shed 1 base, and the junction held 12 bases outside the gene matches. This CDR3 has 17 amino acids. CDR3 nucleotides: TGTGCCAGCAGTTCCGGACAGGTCCATCACATTAACTATGGCTACACCTTC. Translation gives CASSSGQVHHINYGYTF.

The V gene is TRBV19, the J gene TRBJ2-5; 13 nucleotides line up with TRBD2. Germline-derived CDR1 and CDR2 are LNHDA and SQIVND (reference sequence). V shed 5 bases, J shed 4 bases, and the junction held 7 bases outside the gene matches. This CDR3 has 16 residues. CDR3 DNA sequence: TGTGCCAGTAGTCTAGGGACTAGCGGGAACGTAGAGACCCAGTACTTC. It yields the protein CASSLGTSGNVETQYF.

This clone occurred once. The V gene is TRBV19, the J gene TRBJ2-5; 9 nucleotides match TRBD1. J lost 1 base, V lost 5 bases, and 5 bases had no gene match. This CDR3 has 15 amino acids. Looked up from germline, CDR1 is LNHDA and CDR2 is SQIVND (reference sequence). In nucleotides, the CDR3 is TGTGCCAGTAGTGTGGGGACAGGGAGCCAAGAGACCCAGTACTTC. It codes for CASSVGTGSQETQYF.

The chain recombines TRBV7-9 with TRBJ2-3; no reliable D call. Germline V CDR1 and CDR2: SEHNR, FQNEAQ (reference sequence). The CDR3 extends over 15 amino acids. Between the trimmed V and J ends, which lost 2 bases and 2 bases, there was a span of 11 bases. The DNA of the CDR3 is TGTGCCAGCAGCTTAAATAACAGCCCCACAGATACGCAGTATTTT. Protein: CASSLNNSPTDTQYF. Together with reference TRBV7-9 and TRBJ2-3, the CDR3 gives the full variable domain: DTGVSQNPRHKITKRGQNVTFRCDPISEHNRLYWYRQTLGQGPEFLTYFQNEAQLEKSRLLSDRFSAERPKGSFSTLEIQRTEQGDSAMYLCASSLNNSPTDTQYFGPGTRLTVL.

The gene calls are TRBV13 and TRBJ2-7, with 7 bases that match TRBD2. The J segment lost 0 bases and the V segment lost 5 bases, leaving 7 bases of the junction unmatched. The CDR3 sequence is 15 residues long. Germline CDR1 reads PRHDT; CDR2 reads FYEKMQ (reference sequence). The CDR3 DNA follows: TGTGCCAGCAGCCCTCGGGGGGTATCCTCCTACGAGCAGTACTTC. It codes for CASSPRGVSSYEQYF.

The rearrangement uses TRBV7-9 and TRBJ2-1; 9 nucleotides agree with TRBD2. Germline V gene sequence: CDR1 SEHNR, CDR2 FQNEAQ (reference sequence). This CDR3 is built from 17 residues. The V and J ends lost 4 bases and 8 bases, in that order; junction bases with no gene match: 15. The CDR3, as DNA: TGTGCCAGCAGCTCCCGGGGTAGCGGGAGAATAGACGATGAGCAGTTCTTC. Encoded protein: CASSSRGSGRIDDEQFF.

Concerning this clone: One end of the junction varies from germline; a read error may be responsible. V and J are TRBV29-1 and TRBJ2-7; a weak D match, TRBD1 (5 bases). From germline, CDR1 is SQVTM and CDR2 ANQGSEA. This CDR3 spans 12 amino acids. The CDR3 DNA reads TGCAGCGTTTCGGCAGGGTCCTTCGAGCAGTACTTC. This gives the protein CSVSAGSFEQYF.

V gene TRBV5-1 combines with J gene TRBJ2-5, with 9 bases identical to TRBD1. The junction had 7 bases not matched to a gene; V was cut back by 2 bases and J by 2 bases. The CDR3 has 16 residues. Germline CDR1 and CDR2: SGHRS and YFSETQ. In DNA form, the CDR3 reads TGCGCCAGCAGCTTAGTAAACAGGGGGCGTCAAGAGACCCAGTACTTC. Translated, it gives CASSLVNRGRQETQYF.

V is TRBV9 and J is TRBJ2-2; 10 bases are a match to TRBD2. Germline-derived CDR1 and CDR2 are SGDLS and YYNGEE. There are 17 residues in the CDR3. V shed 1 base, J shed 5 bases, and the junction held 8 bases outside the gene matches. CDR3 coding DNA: TGTGCCAGCAGCGTATCTAGCGGGAGTGCCATTACCGGGGAGCTGTTTTTT. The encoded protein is CASSVSSGSAITGELFF.